The 10 T cell receptor beta chains below come from one sample, sequenced in a study of CD8+CD57+ T cells in acquired aplastic anemia. CDR3 and TCR beta VDJ profiling relied on a genomic DNA template. TCRdb re-called the reads through MiXCR, storing one row per CDR3 protein. This table has 450,000 to 550,000 distinct CDR3 sequences, around 33% appearing once. The authors sequenced patients whose flow cytometry had shown CD8+CD57+ cell expansion. The source material was sorted CD4+, CD8+, or CD8+CD57+ T cells (not recorded which) from PBMCs. Every receptor here comes from a human donor with aplastic anemia.

This clonotype was observed a few times. This chain connects TRBV30 to TRBJ1-1; D is uncertain. This CDR3 contains 13 residues. From germline, CDR1 is GTSNPN and CDR2 SVGIG (reference sequence). The V gene lost 2 bases and the J gene lost 2 bases, with 9 bases spanning the gap. Written as DNA, the CDR3 is TGTGCCTGGAGTTTGGCGGAAAACACTGAAGCTTTCTTT. This translates into CAWSLAENTEAFF.

In this sample, this clonotype turned up many times. The rearrangement joins TRBV5-1 to TRBJ1-2; D remains unclear. Trimming pared 5 bases from V and 6 bases from J, leaving 11 bases between. Germline V lookup: CDR1 SGHRS, CDR2 YFSETQ. The length of the CDR3 is 12 residues. The CDR3 protein is CASRKGGDGYTF. DNA for the CDR3: TGCGCCAGCAGGAAGGGAGGCGATGGCTACACCTTC. The variable domain in full, with the rest retrieved from reference TRBV5-1 and TRBJ1-2, is KAGVTQTPRYLIKTRGQQVTLSCSPISGHRSVSWYQQTPGQGLQFLFEYFSETQRNKGNFPGRFSGRQFSNSRSEMNVSTLELGDSALYLCASRKGGDGYTFGSGTRLTVV.

This rearrangement joins TRBV25-1 to TRBJ1-2; 10 positions agree with TRBD1. Germline lookup yields CDR1 MGHDK and CDR2 SYGVNS. There are 17 residues in the CDR3. Losses at the gene ends were 3 bases for V and 2 bases for J; bases not matched to a gene: 9. CDR3 nucleotide sequence: TGTGCCAGCAGTGACACCGGGACAGGGGCGAACAACTATGGCTACACCTTC. It is translated as CASSDTGTGANNYGYTF.

This clonotype was observed a few times. V usage is TRBV19 and J usage is TRBJ2-1, with 14 bases that match TRBD2. Trimming cost V 3 bases and J 6 bases; bases outside gene matches: 7. The germline V gene has CDR1 LNHDA and CDR2 SQIVND (reference sequence). The CDR3 is made up of 17 amino acids. The CDR3 protein is CASSISGTSGSGNEQFF. CDR3 nucleotide sequence: TGTGCCAGTAGTATCTCGGGGACTAGCGGGAGCGGCAATGAGCAGTTCTTC. Full variable domain (rest looked up from reference TRBV19 and TRBJ2-1): DGGITQSPKYLFRKEGQNVTLSCEQNLNHDAMYWYRQDPGQGLRLIYYSQIVNDFQKGDIAEGYSVSREKKESFPLTVTSAQKNPTAFYLCASSISGTSGSGNEQFFGPGTRLTVL.

The rearrangement uses TRBV7-2 and TRBJ2-7; D not certain. V shed 2 bases and J shed 7 bases, with 12 bases lying between them. The V gene's germline CDR1 is SGHTA and CDR2 FQGNSA. The CDR3 has 13 residues. The CDR3 bases are TGTGCCAGCAGCTTATACACGCTGAGGGAGCAGTACTTC. This translates into CASSLYTLREQYF.

J is TRBJ2-3 and V is TRBV3-1; D might be TRBD2 (5 bases). Trimming took off 3 bases at V and 5 bases at J, with 9 bases between the two ends. The length of the CDR3 is 13 residues. Germline CDR1 is LGHDT and CDR2 is YNNKEL (reference sequence). The CDR3 DNA sequence: TGTGCCAGCAGCCAGCAACTAGGAGATACGCAGTATTTT. Protein: CASSQQLGDTQYF.

The rearrangement joins TRBV11-2 to TRBJ1-2; perhaps TRBD1 as D (5 bases). The V gene's germline CDR1 is SGHAT and CDR2 FQNNGV. V was shortened by 5 bases and J by 8 bases, with 15 bases between the two germline ends. The CDR3 contains 13 residues. CDR3 sequence (DNA): TGTGCCAGCAGCATAAGGGGTCGTGACGGCTACACCTTC. This sequence encodes CASSIRGRDGYTF.

The chain uses TRBV25-1 and TRBJ2-2; maybe TRBD2 (5 bases). CDR1 and CDR2 (germline): MGHDK, SYGVNS. V was trimmed by 5 bases and J by 6 bases, leaving 19 bases between them. The CDR3 consists of 16 residues. The CDR3 sequence is CASSYSKLVSAGELFF. In nucleotides, the CDR3 is TGTGCCAGCAGTTACTCGAAACTAGTATCGGCCGGGGAGCTGTTTTTT.

In regard to this clonotype: A much more abundant neighbour one base away suggests this may be a read error. The chain carries TRBV5-5 and TRBJ1-6, with no clear D. Germline CDR1 SGHKS, CDR2 YYEKEE (reference sequence). This CDR3 comprises 14 residues. CDR3 protein: CASSFEPSGSPHHF. Here the CDR3 DNA reads TGTGCCAGCAGCTTCGAACCTTCGGGTTCACCCCACCACTTT.

This chain connects TRBV7-2 to TRBJ1-2, with D perhaps TRBD1 (6 bases). Trimming removed 1 base at V and 3 bases at J, with 9 bases between. The CDR3 is 14 amino acids. The germline V gene has CDR1 SGHTA and CDR2 FQGNSA. Written as DNA, the CDR3 is TGTGCCAGCAGCTTAGAAGGGGGGTACTATGGCTACACCTTC. Translation gives CASSLEGGYYGYTF.